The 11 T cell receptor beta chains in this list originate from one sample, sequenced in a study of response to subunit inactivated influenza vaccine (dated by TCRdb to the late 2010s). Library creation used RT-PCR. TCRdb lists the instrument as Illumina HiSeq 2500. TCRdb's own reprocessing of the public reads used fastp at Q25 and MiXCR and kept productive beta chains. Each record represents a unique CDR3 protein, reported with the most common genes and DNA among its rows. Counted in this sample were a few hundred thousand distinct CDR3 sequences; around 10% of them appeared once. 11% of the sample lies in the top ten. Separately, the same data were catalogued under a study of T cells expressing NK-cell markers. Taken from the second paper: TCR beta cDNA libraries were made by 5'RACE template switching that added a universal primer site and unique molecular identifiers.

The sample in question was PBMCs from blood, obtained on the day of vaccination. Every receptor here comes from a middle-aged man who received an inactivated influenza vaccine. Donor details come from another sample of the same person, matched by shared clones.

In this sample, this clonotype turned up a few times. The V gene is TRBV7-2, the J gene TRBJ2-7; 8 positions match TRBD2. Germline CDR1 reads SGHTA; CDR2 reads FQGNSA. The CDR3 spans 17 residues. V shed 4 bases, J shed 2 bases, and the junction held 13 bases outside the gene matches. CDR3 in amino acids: CASSSRGIAGLTYEQYF. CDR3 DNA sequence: TGTGCCAGCAGCTCCCGGGGAATAGCGGGGCTCACCTACGAGCAGTACTTC. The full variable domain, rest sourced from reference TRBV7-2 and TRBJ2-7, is GAGVSQSPSNKVTEKGKDVELRCDPISGHTALYWYRQSLGQGLEFLIYFQGNSAPDKSGLPSDRFSAERTGGSVSTLTIQRTQQEDSAVYLCASSSRGIAGLTYEQYFGPGTRLTVT.

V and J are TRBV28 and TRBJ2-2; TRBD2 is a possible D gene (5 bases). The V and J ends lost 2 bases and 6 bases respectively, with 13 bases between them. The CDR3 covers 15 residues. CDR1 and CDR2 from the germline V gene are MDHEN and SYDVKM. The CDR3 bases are TGTGCCAGCAGTTTAGAGGGTTCGGGCGCCGGGGAGCTGTTTTTT. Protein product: CASSLEGSGAGELFF.

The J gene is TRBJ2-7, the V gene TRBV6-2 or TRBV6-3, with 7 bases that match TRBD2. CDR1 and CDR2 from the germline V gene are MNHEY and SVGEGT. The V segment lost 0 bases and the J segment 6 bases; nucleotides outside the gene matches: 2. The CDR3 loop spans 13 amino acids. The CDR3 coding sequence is TGTGCCAGCAGTTACTCATCGGGGGGCGAGCAGTACTTC. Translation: CASSYSSGGEQYF.

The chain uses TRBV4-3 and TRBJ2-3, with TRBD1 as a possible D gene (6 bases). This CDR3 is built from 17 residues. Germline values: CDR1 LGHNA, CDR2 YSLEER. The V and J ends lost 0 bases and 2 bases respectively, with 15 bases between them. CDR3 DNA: TGCGCCAGCAGCCAAGACTACAGGGACCCTGTCACAGATACGCAGTATTTT. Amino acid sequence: CASSQDYRDPVTDTQYF.

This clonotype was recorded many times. The CDR3 DNA is TGCAGTGCTGTACACCGGGTGGAGCTGTTTTTT. Amino acid sequence: CSAVHRVELFF. This chain connects TRBV20-1 to TRBJ2-2; D not resolved. The ends were cut back, 5 bases at V and 10 bases at J, with 11 bases in the middle. Germline V gene data show CDR1 as DFQATT and CDR2 as SNEGSKA (reference sequence). There are 11 residues in the CDR3.

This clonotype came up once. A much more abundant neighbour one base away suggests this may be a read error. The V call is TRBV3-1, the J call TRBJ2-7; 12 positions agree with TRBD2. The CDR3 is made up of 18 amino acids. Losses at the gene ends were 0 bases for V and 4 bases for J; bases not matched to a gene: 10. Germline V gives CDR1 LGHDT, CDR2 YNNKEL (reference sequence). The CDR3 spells CASSQDLERTSGEYEQYF. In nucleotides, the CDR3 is TGTGCCAGCAGCCAAGATCTTGAGAGGACTAGCGGGGAGTACGAGCAGTACTTC.

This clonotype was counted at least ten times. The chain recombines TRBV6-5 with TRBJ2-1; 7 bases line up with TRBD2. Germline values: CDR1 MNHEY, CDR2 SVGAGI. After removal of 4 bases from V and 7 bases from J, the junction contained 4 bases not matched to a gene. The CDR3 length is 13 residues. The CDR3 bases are TGTGCCAGCAGTTTAACTAGCGTGAATGAGCAGTTCTTC. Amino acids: CASSLTSVNEQFF.

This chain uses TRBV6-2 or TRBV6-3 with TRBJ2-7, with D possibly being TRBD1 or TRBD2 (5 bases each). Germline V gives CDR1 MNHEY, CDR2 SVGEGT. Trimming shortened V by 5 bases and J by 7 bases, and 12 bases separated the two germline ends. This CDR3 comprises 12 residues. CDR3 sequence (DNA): TGTGCCAGCAGTAGGGACCGGCGAGAGCAGTACTTC. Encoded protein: CASSRDRREQYF.

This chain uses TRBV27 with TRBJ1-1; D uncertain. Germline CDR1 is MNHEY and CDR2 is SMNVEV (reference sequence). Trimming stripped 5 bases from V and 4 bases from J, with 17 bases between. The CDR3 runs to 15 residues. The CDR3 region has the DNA TGTGCCAGCAGTCCTCGGGCTCCTTGGGGCACTGAAGCTTTCTTT. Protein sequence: CASSPRAPWGTEAFF.

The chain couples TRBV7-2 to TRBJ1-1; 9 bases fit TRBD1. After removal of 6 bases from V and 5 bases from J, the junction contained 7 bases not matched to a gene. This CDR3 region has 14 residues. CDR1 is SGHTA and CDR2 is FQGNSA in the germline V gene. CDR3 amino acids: CASRPGTGKTEAFF. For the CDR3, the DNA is TGTGCCAGCAGACCCGGGACAGGGAAGACTGAAGCTTTCTTT.

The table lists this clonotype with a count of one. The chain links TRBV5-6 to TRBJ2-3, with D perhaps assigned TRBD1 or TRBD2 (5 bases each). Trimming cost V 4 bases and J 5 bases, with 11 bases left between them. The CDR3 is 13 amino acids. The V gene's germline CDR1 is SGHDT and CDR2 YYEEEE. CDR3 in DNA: TGTGCCAGCAGCGGGCTGGGGGAAGATACGCAGTATTTT. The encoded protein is CASSGLGEDTQYF.